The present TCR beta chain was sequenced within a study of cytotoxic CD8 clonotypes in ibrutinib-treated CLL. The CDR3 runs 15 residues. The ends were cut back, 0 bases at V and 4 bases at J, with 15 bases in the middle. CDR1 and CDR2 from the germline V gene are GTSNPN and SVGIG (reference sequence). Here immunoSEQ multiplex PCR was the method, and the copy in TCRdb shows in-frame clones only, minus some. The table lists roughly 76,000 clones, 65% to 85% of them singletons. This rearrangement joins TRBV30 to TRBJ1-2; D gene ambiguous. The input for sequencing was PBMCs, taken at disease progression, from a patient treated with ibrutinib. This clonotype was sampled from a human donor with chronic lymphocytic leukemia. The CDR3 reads CAWSVPWRRPYGYTF. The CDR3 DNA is TGTGCCTGGAGTGTACCATGGAGACGGCCCTATGGCTACACCTTC.